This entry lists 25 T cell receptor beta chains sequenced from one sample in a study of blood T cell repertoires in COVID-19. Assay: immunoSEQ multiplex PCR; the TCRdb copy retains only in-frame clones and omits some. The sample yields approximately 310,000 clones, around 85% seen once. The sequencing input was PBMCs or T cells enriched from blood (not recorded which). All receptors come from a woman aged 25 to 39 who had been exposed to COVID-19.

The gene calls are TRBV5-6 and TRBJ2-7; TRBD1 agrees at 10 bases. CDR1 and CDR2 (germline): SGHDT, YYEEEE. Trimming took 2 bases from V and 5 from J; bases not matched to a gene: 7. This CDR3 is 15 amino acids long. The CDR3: CASSFRGTGDNEQYF. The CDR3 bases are TGTGCCAGCAGCTTTAGAGGGACAGGGGACAACGAGCAGTACTTC. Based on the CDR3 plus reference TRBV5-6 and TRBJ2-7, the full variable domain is DAGVTQSPTHLIKTRGQQVTLRCSPKSGHDTVSWYQQALGQGPQFIFQYYEEEERQRGNFPDRFSGHQFPNYSSELNVNALLLGDSALYLCASSFRGTGDNEQYFGPGTRLTVT.

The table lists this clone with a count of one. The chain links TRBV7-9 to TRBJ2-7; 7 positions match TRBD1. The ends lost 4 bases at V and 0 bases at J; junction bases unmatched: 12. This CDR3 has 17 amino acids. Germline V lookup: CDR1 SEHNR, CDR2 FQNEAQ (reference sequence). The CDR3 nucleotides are TGTGCCAGCAGCTCTCCCGTGGGACAGTCTAGCTCCTACGAGCAGTACTTC. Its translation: CASSSPVGQSSSYEQYF.

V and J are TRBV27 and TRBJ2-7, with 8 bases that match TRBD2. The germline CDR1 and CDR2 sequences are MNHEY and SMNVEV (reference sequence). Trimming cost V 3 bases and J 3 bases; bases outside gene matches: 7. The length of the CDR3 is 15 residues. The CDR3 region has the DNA TGTGCCAGCAGTTTGTCGGGAGGGGGGCTCTACGAGCAGTACTTC. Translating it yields CASSLSGGGLYEQYF.

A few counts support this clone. The chain's CDR3 is CASSLDPQMNTEAFF. CDR3 sequence (DNA): TGCGCCAGCAGCTTGGATCCCCAGATGAACACTGAAGCTTTCTTT. This sequence joins TRBV5-1 and TRBJ1-1; D gene uncertain. V was pared by 0 bases and J by 0 bases, with 9 bases between. This CDR3 is built from 15 residues. Germline values: CDR1 SGHRS, CDR2 YFSETQ.

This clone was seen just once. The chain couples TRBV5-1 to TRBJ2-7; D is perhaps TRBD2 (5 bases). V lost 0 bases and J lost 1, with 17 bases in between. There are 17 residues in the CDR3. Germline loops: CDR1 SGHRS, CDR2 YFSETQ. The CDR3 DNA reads TGCGCCAGCAGCTTGGGAGGGCCATCAGGTCTTTCCTACGAGCAGTACTTC. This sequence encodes CASSLGGPSGLSYEQYF. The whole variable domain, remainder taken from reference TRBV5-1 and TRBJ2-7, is KAGVTQTPRYLIKTRGQQVTLSCSPISGHRSVSWYQQTPGQGLQFLFEYFSETQRNKGNFPGRFSGRQFSNSRSEMNVSTLELGDSALYLCASSLGGPSGLSYEQYFGPGTRLTVT.

CDR3 region: CASTLAGGSGYTF. CDR3 sequence (DNA): TGTGCCAGCACCCTCGCCGGGGGGAGTGGCTACACCTTC. The chain combines TRBV28 with TRBJ1-2; TRBD1 is a possible D gene (5 bases). CDR1 and CDR2 from the germline V gene are MDHEN and SYDVKM. V was trimmed by 7 bases and J by 7 bases, leaving 16 bases between them. There are 13 residues in the CDR3.

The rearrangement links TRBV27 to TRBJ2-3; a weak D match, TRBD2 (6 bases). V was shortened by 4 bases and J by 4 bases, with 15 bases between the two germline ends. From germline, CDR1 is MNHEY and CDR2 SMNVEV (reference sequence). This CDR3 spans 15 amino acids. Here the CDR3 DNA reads TGTGCCAGCAGTTCCCCTGGCAGGAGGGCAGATACGCAGTATTTT. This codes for CASSSPGRRADTQYF.

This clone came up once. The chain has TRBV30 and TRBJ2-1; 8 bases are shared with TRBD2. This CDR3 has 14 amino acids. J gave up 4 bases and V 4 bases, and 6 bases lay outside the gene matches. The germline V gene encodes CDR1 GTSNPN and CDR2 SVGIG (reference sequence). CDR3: CAWTGGGSYNEQFF. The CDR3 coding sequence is TGTGCCTGGACGGGGGGGGGAAGTTACAATGAGCAGTTCTTC. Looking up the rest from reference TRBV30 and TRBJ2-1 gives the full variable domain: SQTIHQWPATLVQPVGSPLSLECTVEGTSNPNLYWYRQAAGRGLQLLFYSVGIGQISSEVPQNLSASRPQDRQFILSSKKLLLSDSGFYLCAWTGGGSYNEQFFGPGTRLTVL.

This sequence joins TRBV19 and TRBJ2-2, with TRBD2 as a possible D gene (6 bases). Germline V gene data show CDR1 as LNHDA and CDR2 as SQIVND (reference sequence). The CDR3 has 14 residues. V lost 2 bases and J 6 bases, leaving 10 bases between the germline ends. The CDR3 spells CASSISEGPGELFF. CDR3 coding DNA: TGTGCCAGTAGTATATCGGAGGGTCCCGGGGAGCTGTTTTTT.

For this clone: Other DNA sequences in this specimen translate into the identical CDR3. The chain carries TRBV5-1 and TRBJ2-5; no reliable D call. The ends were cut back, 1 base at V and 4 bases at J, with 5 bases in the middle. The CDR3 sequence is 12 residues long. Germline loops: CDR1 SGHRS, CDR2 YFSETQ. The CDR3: CASSLPRETQYF. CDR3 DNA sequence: TGCGCCAGCAGCTTGCCCAGAGAGACCCAGTACTTC. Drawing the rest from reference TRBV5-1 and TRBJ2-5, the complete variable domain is KAGVTQTPRYLIKTRGQQVTLSCSPISGHRSVSWYQQTPGQGLQFLFEYFSETQRNKGNFPGRFSGRQFSNSRSEMNVSTLELGDSALYLCASSLPRETQYFGPGTRLLVL.

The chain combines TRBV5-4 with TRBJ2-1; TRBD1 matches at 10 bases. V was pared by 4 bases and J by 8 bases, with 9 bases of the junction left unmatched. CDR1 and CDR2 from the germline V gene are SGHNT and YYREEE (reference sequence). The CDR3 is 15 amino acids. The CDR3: CASSTYGTGVDEQFF. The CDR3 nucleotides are TGTGCCAGCAGCACCTACGGGACAGGGGTCGATGAGCAGTTCTTC.

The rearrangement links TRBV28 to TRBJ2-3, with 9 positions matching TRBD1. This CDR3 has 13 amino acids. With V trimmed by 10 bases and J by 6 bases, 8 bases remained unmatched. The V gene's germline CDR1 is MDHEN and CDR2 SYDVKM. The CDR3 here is CATQTGGPDTQYF. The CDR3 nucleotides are TGTGCCACCCAGACAGGGGGGCCGGATACGCAGTATTTT.

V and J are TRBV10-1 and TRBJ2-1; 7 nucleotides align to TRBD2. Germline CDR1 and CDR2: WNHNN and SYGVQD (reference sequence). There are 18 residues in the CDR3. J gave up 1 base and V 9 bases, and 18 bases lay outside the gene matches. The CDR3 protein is CARRSPCLADDSYNEQFF. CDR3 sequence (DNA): TGCGCCAGAAGGTCCCCGTGTCTAGCGGACGATTCCTACAATGAGCAGTTCTTC.

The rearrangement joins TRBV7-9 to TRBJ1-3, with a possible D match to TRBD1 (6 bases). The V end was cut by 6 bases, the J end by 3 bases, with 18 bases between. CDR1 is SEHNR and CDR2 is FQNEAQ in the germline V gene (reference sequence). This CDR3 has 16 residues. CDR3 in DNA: TGTGCCAGCAGACCTGTGCGGGGGGCTGATGGAAACACCATATATTTT. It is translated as CASRPVRGADGNTIYF.

CDR3 in amino acids: CSGSETYGYTF. The CDR3 DNA reads TGCAGTGGGAGCGAGACCTATGGCTACACCTTC. The chain joins TRBV20-1 to TRBJ1-2; D remains ambiguous. CDR1 DFQATT and CDR2 SNEGSKA come from the germline V gene (reference sequence). The CDR3 consists of 11 residues. V was trimmed by 7 bases and J by 4 bases, leaving 10 bases between them.

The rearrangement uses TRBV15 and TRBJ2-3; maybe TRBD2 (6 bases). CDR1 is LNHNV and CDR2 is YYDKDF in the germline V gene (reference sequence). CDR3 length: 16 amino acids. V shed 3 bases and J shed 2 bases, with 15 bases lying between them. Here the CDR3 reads CATSSSSRDFTDTQYF. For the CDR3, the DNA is TGTGCCACCAGCAGTTCTAGTAGGGACTTCACAGATACGCAGTATTTT.

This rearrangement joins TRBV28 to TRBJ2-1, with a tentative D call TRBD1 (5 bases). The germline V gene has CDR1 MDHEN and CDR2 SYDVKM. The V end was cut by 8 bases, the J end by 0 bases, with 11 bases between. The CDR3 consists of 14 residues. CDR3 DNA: TGTGCCAGCGGTACAGGTGACTCCTACAATGAGCAGTTCTTC. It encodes CASGTGDSYNEQFF.

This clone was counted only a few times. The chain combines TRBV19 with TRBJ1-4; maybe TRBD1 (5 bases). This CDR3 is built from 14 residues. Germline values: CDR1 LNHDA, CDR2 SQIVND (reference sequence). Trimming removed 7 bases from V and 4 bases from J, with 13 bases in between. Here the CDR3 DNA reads TGTGCCAGTAAGGGGCGGACGCATAATGAAAAACTGTTTTTT. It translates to CASKGRTHNEKLFF.

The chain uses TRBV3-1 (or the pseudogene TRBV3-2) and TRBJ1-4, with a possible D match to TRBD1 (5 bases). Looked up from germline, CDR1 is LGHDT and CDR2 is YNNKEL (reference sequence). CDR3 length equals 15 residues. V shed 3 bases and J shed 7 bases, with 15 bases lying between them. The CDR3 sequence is CASSQATGLSEKLFF. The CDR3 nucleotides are TGTGCCAGCAGCCAGGCTACGGGACTCTCTGAAAAACTGTTTTTT.

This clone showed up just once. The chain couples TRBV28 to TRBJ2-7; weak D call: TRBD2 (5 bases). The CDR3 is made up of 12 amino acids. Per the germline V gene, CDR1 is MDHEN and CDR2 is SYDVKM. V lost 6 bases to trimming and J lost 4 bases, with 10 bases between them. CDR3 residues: CASSTSGYEQYF. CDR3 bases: TGTGCCAGCAGCACAAGCGGTTACGAGCAGTACTTC.

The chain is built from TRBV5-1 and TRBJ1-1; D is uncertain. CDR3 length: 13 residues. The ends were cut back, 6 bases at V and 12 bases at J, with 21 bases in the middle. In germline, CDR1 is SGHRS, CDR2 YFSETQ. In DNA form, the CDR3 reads TGCGCCAGCATTGGGAATTCTCCGGGGTCGACTTTCTTT. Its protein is CASIGNSPGSTFF.

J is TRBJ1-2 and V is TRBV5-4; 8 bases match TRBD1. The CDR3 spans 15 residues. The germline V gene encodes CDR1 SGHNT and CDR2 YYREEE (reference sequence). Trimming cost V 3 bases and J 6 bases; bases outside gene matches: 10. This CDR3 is CASSSLKWTGNGYTF. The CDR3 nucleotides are TGTGCCAGCAGCTCCTTGAAGTGGACAGGGAATGGCTACACCTTC.

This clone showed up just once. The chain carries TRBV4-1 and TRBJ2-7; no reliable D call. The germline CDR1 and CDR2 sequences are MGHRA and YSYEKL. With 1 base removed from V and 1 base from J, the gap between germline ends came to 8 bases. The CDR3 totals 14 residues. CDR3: CASSQGLGSYEQYF. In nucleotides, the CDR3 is TGCGCCAGCAGCCAAGGTCTAGGTTCCTACGAGCAGTACTTC.

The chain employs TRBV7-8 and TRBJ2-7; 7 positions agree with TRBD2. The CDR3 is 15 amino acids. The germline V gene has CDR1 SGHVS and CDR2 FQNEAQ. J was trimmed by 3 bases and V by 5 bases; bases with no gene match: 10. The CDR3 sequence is CASSRWTSNSYEQYF. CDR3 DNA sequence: TGTGCCAGCAGCCGATGGACTAGTAATAGCTACGAGCAGTACTTC.

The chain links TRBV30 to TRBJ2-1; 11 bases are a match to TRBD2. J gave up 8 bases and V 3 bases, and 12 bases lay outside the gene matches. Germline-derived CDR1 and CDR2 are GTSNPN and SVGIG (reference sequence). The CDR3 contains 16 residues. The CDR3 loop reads CAWRRSGRAWIYEQFF. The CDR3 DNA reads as TGTGCCTGGAGACGTAGCGGGAGGGCCTGGATCTATGAGCAGTTCTTC.